Listed here are 31 T cell receptor beta chains from one sample, sequenced in a study of regulatory T cells in long-lasting Graves disease. The time point denotes: persistent/refractory GD, antithyroid drugs over 5 years with positive TRAb. Generation of the TCR library employed RNA extracted from PBMCs. CDR3-region Arm-PCR and iRepertoire HTBI primers produced the TCR beta libraries. TCRdb reprocessed the multiplex PCR reads with MiXCR, giving one entry per CDR3 protein. The sample holds about 470,000 distinct CDR3 sequences, around 21% seen once. The source was peripheral blood mononuclear cells (PBMCs), collected when the disease was refractory, from a patient treated with antithyroid drugs. The source of these receptors is a female donor with Graves disease.

Regarding this clonotype: A much larger clone lies a single base off, so this may be a read error. The rearrangement uses TRBV12-3 or TRBV12-4 and TRBJ2-7; 7 nucleotides line up with TRBD2. The CDR3 sequence is 14 residues long. CDR3 in amino acids: CAGSLGGSPLEQYF. DNA for the CDR3: TGTGCCGGCAGTTTGGGCGGGAGCCCGCTCGAGCAGTACTTC.

Details on this clonotype: A much larger clone lies one base from this, so it may be a read error. The genes are TRBV20-1 and TRBJ2-7, with D unresolved. Germline V gene data show CDR1 as DFQATT and CDR2 as SNEGSKA (reference sequence). V lost 5 bases, J lost 5 bases, and 19 bases lay in between. The CDR3 sequence is 14 residues long. The CDR3 DNA reads as TGCAGTGCTCCCAACCCGGACGTATCCCACGAGCAGTACTTC. As protein: CSAPNPDVSHEQYF.

V is TRBV7-9 and J is TRBJ1-5; no clear D gene. V was clipped by 3 bases and J by 11 bases, with 11 bases between them. The germline gives CDR1 SEHNR, CDR2 FQNEAQ (reference sequence). This CDR3 is built from 12 residues. DNA for the CDR3: TGTGCCAGCAGCTTCTCTGGTGGGGCCCAGCATTTT. This codes for CASSFSGGAQHF.

The chain is built from TRBV14 and TRBJ2-2; D is undetermined. CDR1 is SGHDN, CDR2 FVKESK, per germline. V lost 4 bases and J lost 4, with 13 bases in between. The CDR3 contains 15 residues. CDR3 in amino acids: CASSLEMTGTGELFF. The CDR3 nucleotides are TGTGCCAGCAGCCTTGAAATGACTGGCACCGGGGAGCTGTTTTTT.

This clonotype occurred many times. The chain links TRBV28 to TRBJ2-7, with D perhaps TRBD2 (6 bases). The CDR3 has 13 residues. With 6 bases removed from V and 4 bases from J, the gap between germline ends came to 13 bases. Germline CDR1 reads MDHEN; CDR2 reads SYDVKM. The CDR3 sequence is CASSTAGRYEQYF. The CDR3 bases are TGTGCCAGCAGCACGGCAGGGAGGTACGAGCAGTACTTC.

This clonotype was recorded at least ten times. V and J are TRBV7-2 and TRBJ2-5, with D unclear. V lost 5 bases, J lost 4 bases, and 14 bases lay in between. Germline V lookup: CDR1 SGHTA, CDR2 FQGNSA. The CDR3 spans 14 residues. The CDR3 region is CASSDTWDGETQYF. The CDR3 nucleotides are TGTGCCAGCAGCGACACTTGGGATGGAGAGACCCAGTACTTC.

There are many counts of this clonotype. The CDR3 nucleotides read TGTGCCAGCAGCCCACAGGTGTCGGGCGAGCAGTACTTC. Its protein is CASSPQVSGEQYF. J is TRBJ2-7 and V is TRBV3-1; D may be TRBD1 (5 bases). Germline CDR1 reads LGHDT; CDR2 reads YNNKEL (reference sequence). The CDR3 contains 13 residues. The V gene lost 4 bases and the J gene lost 6 bases, with 13 bases spanning the gap.

This clonotype was picked up many times. V and J are TRBV27 and TRBJ2-7, with 11 bases fitting TRBD2. This CDR3 is built from 17 residues. Germline CDR1 and CDR2: MNHEY and SMNVEV (reference sequence). The V segment lost 0 bases and the J segment 2 bases; nucleotides outside the gene matches: 6. The CDR3 region has the DNA TGTGCCAGCAGTTTATCCACTTCGACTAGCGGGACCTACGAGCAGTACTTC. Translation gives CASSLSTSTSGTYEQYF.

The chain carries TRBV19 and TRBJ2-5; 8 positions agree with TRBD2. Germline V gene sequence: CDR1 LNHDA, CDR2 SQIVND (reference sequence). This CDR3 comprises 16 residues. The V and J ends lost 4 bases and 4 bases, in that order; junction bases with no gene match: 11. The CDR3: CASSTLGLVGVETQYF. DNA of the CDR3: TGTGCCAGTAGTACCCTGGGACTAGTGGGAGTAGAGACCCAGTACTTC. The full variable domain, in which reference TRBV19 and TRBJ2-5 provide the parts outside the CDR3, is DGGITQSPKYLFRKEGQNVTLSCEQNLNHDAMYWYRQDPGQGLRLIYYSQIVNDFQKGDIAEGYSVSREKKESFPLTVTSAQKNPTAFYLCASSTLGLVGVETQYFGPGTRLLVL.

Only one count was recorded for this clonotype. This may be a read error, as it is one base from a much larger clone. The rearrangement links TRBV15 to TRBJ2-5; D possibly matches TRBD1 or TRBD2 (5 bases each). There are 16 residues in the CDR3. Germline CDR1 and CDR2: LNHNV and YYDKDF (reference sequence). CDR3 region: CAASSPGEGPEETQYF. CDR3 sequence (DNA): TGTGCCGCCAGCAGCCCCGGAGAGGGGCCGGAGGAGACCCAGTACTTC.

This clonotype showed up just a few times. This rearrangement joins TRBV7-8 to TRBJ2-5; 7 nucleotides align to TRBD1. J lost 4 bases, V lost 3 bases, and 5 bases had no gene match. This CDR3 spans 14 amino acids. Germline CDR1 and CDR2: SGHVS and FQNEAQ. The CDR3, as DNA: TGTGCCAGCAGCTTCAGGGGGACAACAGAGACCCAGTACTTC. This codes for CASSFRGTTETQYF.

Written as DNA, the CDR3 is TGTGCCAGCGCCCGGCTAGCGGGAGGACAAGGAAACGAGCAGTACTTC. Amino acids: CASARLAGGQGNEQYF. V and J are TRBV28 and TRBJ2-7; 11 nucleotides align to TRBD2. Germline CDR1 reads MDHEN; CDR2 reads SYDVKM. J lost 5 bases, V lost 8 bases, and 14 bases had no gene match. The CDR3 is 16 residues long.

This clonotype occurred a few times. This sequence joins TRBV7-9 and TRBJ1-5; no clear D gene. This CDR3 spans 13 amino acids. Trimming shortened V by 7 bases and J by 4 bases, and 11 bases separated the two germline ends. The germline CDR1 and CDR2 sequences are SEHNR and FQNEAQ (reference sequence). This CDR3 is CASTFAENQPQHF. DNA for the CDR3: TGTGCCAGCACTTTTGCAGAGAATCAGCCCCAGCATTTT.

This clonotype was recorded at least ten times. This rearrangement joins TRBV12-3 or TRBV12-4 to TRBJ1-5, with D maybe TRBD1 (5 bases). The CDR3 runs 16 residues. The V end lost 5 bases, the J end lost 2 bases, and 16 bases lay between the germline ends. For the CDR3, the DNA is TGTGCCAGCAGTCGCGAATCGATGGGGGGCAATCAGCCCCAGCATTTT. Encoded protein: CASSRESMGGNQPQHF.

Details on this clonotype: A read error may be the cause here, since a much bigger clone is one base away. J is TRBJ1-4 and V is TRBV7-2; D remains ambiguous. CDR1 SGHTA and CDR2 FQGNSA come from the germline V gene. Trimming took 2 bases from V and 4 from J, leaving 2 bases between them. CDR3 length: 12 residues. CDR3 DNA: TGTGCCAGCAGCTTACTTAATGAAAAACTGTTTTTT. This gives the protein CASSLLNEKLFF. The variable domain in full, with the rest retrieved from reference TRBV7-2 and TRBJ1-4, is GAGVSQSPSNKVTEKGKDVELRCDPISGHTALYWYRQSLGQGLEFLIYFQGNSAPDKSGLPSDRFSAERTGGSVSTLTIQRTQQEDSAVYLCASSLLNEKLFFGSGTQLSVL.

This clonotype was found many times. The chain is built from TRBV3-1 and TRBJ2-5; 13 positions match TRBD2. The germline V gene has CDR1 LGHDT and CDR2 YNNKEL (reference sequence). With V trimmed by 1 base and J by 4 bases, 3 bases remained unmatched. The CDR3 runs 16 residues. In DNA, the CDR3 is TGTGCCAGCAGCCAAGGACTAGCGGGAGGCGGAGAGACCCAGTACTTC. Translation gives CASSQGLAGGGETQYF.

This clonotype was counted ten times or more. The rearrangement joins TRBV24-1 to TRBJ1-2; D gene uncertain. Trimming shortened V by 3 bases and J by 7 bases, and 11 bases separated the two germline ends. This CDR3 has 13 residues. The germline V gene has CDR1 KGHDR and CDR2 SFDVKD. The CDR3: CATSDVQRAGYTF. The DNA for the CDR3 is TGTGCCACCAGTGATGTTCAGAGAGCTGGCTACACCTTC.

The table lists this clonotype with many counts. The chain has TRBV29-1 and TRBJ1-1; 8 positions match TRBD1. J lost 1 base, V lost 7 bases, and 2 bases had no gene match. CDR1 is SQVTM and CDR2 is ANQGSEA in the germline V gene. The CDR3 consists of 12 residues. CDR3 sequence (DNA): TGCAGCGCCGGGACAGGGAACACTGAAGCTTTCTTT. This encodes CSAGTGNTEAFF.

The J gene is TRBJ2-7, the V gene TRBV4-1; possibly TRBD1 or TRBD2 for D (5 bases each). Germline V gene sequence: CDR1 MGHRA, CDR2 YSYEKL. CDR3 size: 17 residues. Trimming cost V 5 bases and J 3 bases, with 23 bases left between them. The CDR3 sequence is CASSEVWVRGRGYEQYF. The CDR3 DNA is TGCGCCAGCAGCGAGGTGTGGGTACGGGGACGGGGCTACGAGCAGTACTTC.

The chain links TRBV9 to TRBJ2-3; no reliable D call. Deletions cut 0 bases from V and 2 bases from J, with 7 bases between. The CDR3 extends over 14 amino acids. Per the germline V gene, CDR1 is SGDLS and CDR2 is YYNGEE. This CDR3 is CASSVVVDTDTQYF. The CDR3 nucleotides are TGTGCCAGCAGCGTAGTAGTCGACACAGATACGCAGTATTTT.

J is TRBJ1-1 and V is TRBV20-1; weak D call: TRBD1 (6 bases). This CDR3 region has 13 residues. Germline CDR1 reads DFQATT; CDR2 reads SNEGSKA (reference sequence). Trimming shortened V by 6 bases and J by 4 bases, and 15 bases separated the two germline ends. CDR3: CSATDRLATEAFF. The CDR3 nucleotides read TGCAGTGCCACCGACAGGTTGGCCACTGAAGCTTTCTTT.

The chain combines TRBV5-1 with TRBJ2-7; 9 positions agree with TRBD2. CDR1 SGHRS and CDR2 YFSETQ come from the germline V gene. V lost 4 bases and J lost 3; bases outside the gene matches: 11. This CDR3 is 16 amino acids long. The CDR3 reads CASSLQGLAGSYEQYF. In nucleotides, the CDR3 is TGCGCCAGCAGCCTCCAGGGGCTAGCGGGAAGCTACGAGCAGTACTTC. Complete variable domain (other parts from reference TRBV5-1 and TRBJ2-7): KAGVTQTPRYLIKTRGQQVTLSCSPISGHRSVSWYQQTPGQGLQFLFEYFSETQRNKGNFPGRFSGRQFSNSRSEMNVSTLELGDSALYLCASSLQGLAGSYEQYFGPGTRLTVT.

A few counts support this clonotype. The conserved final phenylalanine or tryptophan is absent from the CDR3, which likely points to a read error. The chain joins TRBV10-3 to TRBJ2-5; TRBD1 aligns across 8 bases. Germline V gives CDR1 ENHRY, CDR2 SYGVKD. Germline trimming cut 6 bases from V and 4 bases from J; bases unmatched to any gene: 7. The CDR3 extends over 14 amino acids. The CDR3 reads CAIRSDRVLETQYL. As DNA, the CDR3 is TGTGCCATCAGGTCGGACAGGGTGTTAGAGACCCAGTACCTC.

This clonotype has just a few counts. The genes are TRBV5-1 and TRBJ1-6, with 7 bases identical to TRBD1. J gave up 4 bases and V 5 bases, and 6 bases lay outside the gene matches. From germline, CDR1 is SGHRS and CDR2 YFSETQ. The CDR3 is made up of 15 amino acids. CDR3 in DNA: TGCGCCAGCAGACTTGGACAGGATTATAATTCACCCCTCCACTTT. The encoded protein is CASRLGQDYNSPLHF. The complete variable domain, with remaining parts taken from reference TRBV5-1 and TRBJ1-6, reads KAGVTQTPRYLIKTRGQQVTLSCSPISGHRSVSWYQQTPGQGLQFLFEYFSETQRNKGNFPGRFSGRQFSNSRSEMNVSTLELGDSALYLCASRLGQDYNSPLHFGNGTRLTVT.

The chain has TRBV30 and TRBJ2-7, with D hard to call. Germline V gives CDR1 GTSNPN, CDR2 SVGIG (reference sequence). Deletions cut 0 bases from V and 0 bases from J, with 9 bases between. The CDR3 spans 14 residues. Here the CDR3 DNA reads TGTGCCTGGAGTGTACGTGGGGACTCCTACGAGCAGTACTTC. Translation: CAWSVRGDSYEQYF.

There are a few counts of this clonotype. V and J are TRBV7-9 and TRBJ2-2; D possibly corresponds to TRBD2 (6 bases). This CDR3 region has 16 residues. CDR1 is SEHNR and CDR2 is FQNEAQ in the germline V gene (reference sequence). V was clipped by 5 bases and J by 5 bases, with 18 bases between them. CDR3 coding DNA: TGTGCCAGCAGCCCAAAGATAGGGACTTTTACCGGGGAGCTGTTTTTT. It codes for CASSPKIGTFTGELFF.

This clonotype was counted a few times. V and J are TRBV30 and TRBJ1-1; unclear D gene. Trimming left V 4 bases short and J 5 bases short, with 11 bases between. The CDR3 is 12 residues long. Germline CDR1 is GTSNPN and CDR2 is SVGIG (reference sequence). CDR3 region: CAWNALTTEAFF. DNA of the CDR3: TGTGCCTGGAACGCCCTTACAACTGAAGCTTTCTTT.

This clonotype was seen at least ten times. The CDR3 region has the DNA TGCGCCACTATGGGGAACTATGGCTACACCTTC. Translation: CATMGNYGYTF. This rearrangement joins TRBV10-1 to TRBJ1-2; D remains unclear. The CDR3 has 11 residues. CDR1 WNHNN and CDR2 SYGVQD come from the germline V gene (reference sequence). The germline V and J ends were trimmed by 10 bases and 2 bases, with 8 bases remaining between them.

This rearrangement joins TRBV5-1 to TRBJ2-7; 13 nucleotides agree with TRBD2. Looked up from germline, CDR1 is SGHRS and CDR2 is YFSETQ. After removal of 3 bases from V and 2 bases from J, the junction contained 5 bases not matched to a gene. The CDR3 has 16 amino acids. The CDR3: CASSSGLAGAAYEQYF. The CDR3 region has the DNA TGCGCCAGCAGCTCAGGACTAGCGGGAGCGGCCTACGAGCAGTACTTC. The entire variable domain, with the rest obtained from reference TRBV5-1 and TRBJ2-7, is as follows: KAGVTQTPRYLIKTRGQQVTLSCSPISGHRSVSWYQQTPGQGLQFLFEYFSETQRNKGNFPGRFSGRQFSNSRSEMNVSTLELGDSALYLCASSSGLAGAAYEQYFGPGTRLTVT.

The sample holds many counts of this clonotype. The genes are TRBV11-2 and TRBJ2-7; 7 bases align to TRBD1. The germline gives CDR1 SGHAT, CDR2 FQNNGV. The V segment lost 5 bases and the J segment 0 bases; nucleotides outside the gene matches: 10. This CDR3 is 16 amino acids long. CDR3 in amino acids: CASSRQPTGSSYEQYF. The DNA of the CDR3 is TGTGCCAGCAGCCGTCAACCGACAGGGAGCTCCTACGAGCAGTACTTC.

This clonotype was counted many times. This chain links TRBV12-3 or TRBV12-4 with TRBJ2-5; D is perhaps TRBD1 (6 bases). The CDR3 extends over 13 amino acids. Trimming took 5 bases from V and 2 from J, leaving 9 bases between them. The CDR3 nucleotides read TGTGCCAGCAGTAATGACAGGCAAGAGACCCAGTACTTC. Translated: CASSNDRQETQYF.